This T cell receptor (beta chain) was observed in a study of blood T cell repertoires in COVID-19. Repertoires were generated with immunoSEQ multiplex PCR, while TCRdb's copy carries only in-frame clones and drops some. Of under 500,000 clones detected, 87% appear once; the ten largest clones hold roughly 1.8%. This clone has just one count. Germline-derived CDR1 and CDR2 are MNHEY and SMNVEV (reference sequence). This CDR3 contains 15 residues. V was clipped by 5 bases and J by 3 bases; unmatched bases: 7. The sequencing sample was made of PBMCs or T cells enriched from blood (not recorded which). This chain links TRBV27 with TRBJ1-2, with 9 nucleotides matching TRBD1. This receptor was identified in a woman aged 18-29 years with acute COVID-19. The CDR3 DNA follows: TGTGCCAGCAGTCTAACAGGGGGCTTTTACTATGGCTACACCTTC. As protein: CASSLTGGFYYGYTF.